The rows below give T cell receptor beta chains drawn from one sample of a study of T cells in tumors after PD-1 blockade. TCRdb keeps only in-frame clones here, not all; method: immunoSEQ multiplex PCR. The sample includes approximately 60,000 clones, roughly 75% seen only once; the top ten take roughly 13%. This material consisted of PBMCs, taken before anti-PD-1 treatment. The receptors shown here come from a human donor with basal cell carcinoma. CDR3s include the opening cysteine and the closing phenylalanine or tryptophan. Each record gives: clone size, J gene, D gene, V gene, CDR3 protein, CDR3 DNA. D genes are given only for firm matches. Size is stated for part of the rows, as once, few or many counts, or as a class when the clone is expanded.

clone_size: .
j_call: TRBJ1-2
d_call: .
v_call: TRBV5-6
cdr3_aa: CASSRGVGYGYTF
cdr3_nt: TGTGCCAGCAGCCGGGGTGTCGGCTATGGCTACACCTTC

clone_size: .
j_call: TRBJ2-4
d_call: .
v_call: TRBV2
cdr3_aa: CASSDTPMGNIQYF
cdr3_nt: TGTGCCAGCAGTGATACCCCCATGGGAAACATTCAGTACTTC

clone_size: .
j_call: TRBJ2-5
d_call: .
v_call: TRBV5-1
cdr3_aa: CASSQWAGHQETQYF
cdr3_nt: TGCGCCAGCAGCCAATGGGCGGGGCACCAAGAGACCCAGTACTTC

clone_size: .
j_call: TRBJ2-5
d_call: .
v_call: TRBV27
cdr3_aa: CASSSDWQETQYF
cdr3_nt: TGTGCCAGCAGTTCGGATTGGCAAGAGACCCAGTACTTC

clone_size: .
j_call: TRBJ1-3
d_call: .
v_call: TRBV2
cdr3_aa: CASSEGPGISGNTIYF
cdr3_nt: TGTGCCAGCAGTGAAGGCCCGGGTATCTCTGGAAACACCATATATTTT

clone_size: .
j_call: TRBJ1-1
d_call: .
v_call: TRBV14
cdr3_aa: CASSAGTGTEAFF
cdr3_nt: TGTGCCAGCAGCGCCGGGACGGGCACTGAAGCTTTCTTT

clone_size: once
j_call: TRBJ2-3
d_call: .
v_call: TRBV7-3
cdr3_aa: CASSPYAWRGNSSTDTQYF
cdr3_nt: TGTGCCAGCAGCCCATACGCATGGCGGGGAAATTCTAGCACAGATACGCAGTATTTT

clone_size: .
j_call: TRBJ1-2
d_call: .
v_call: TRBV4-1
cdr3_aa: CASSQDGLETGIYGYTF
cdr3_nt: TGCGCCAGCAGCCAAGACGGGTTGGAAACAGGGATCTATGGCTACACCTTC

clone_size: few
j_call: TRBJ1-4
d_call: .
v_call: TRBV5-1
cdr3_aa: CASSLVGKSNEKLFF
cdr3_nt: TGCGCCAGCAGCTTGGTGGGGAAATCTAATGAAAAACTGTTTTTT

clone_size: .
j_call: TRBJ1-2
d_call: .
v_call: TRBV9
cdr3_aa: CASSVGGTPNYGYTF
cdr3_nt: TGTGCCAGCAGCGTAGGGGGGACACCTAACTATGGCTACACCTTC

clone_size: .
j_call: TRBJ2-2
d_call: .
v_call: TRBV7-3
cdr3_aa: CASSPNPIGGNTGELFF
cdr3_nt: TGTGCCAGCAGCCCCAACCCAATTGGGGGAAACACCGGGGAGCTGTTTTTT

clone_size: once
j_call: TRBJ1-5
d_call: TRBD1
v_call: TRBV29-1
cdr3_aa: CSVELQGAGQPQHF
cdr3_nt: TGCAGCGTTGAATTACAGGGGGCTGGGCAGCCCCAGCATTTT

clone_size: .
j_call: TRBJ1-1
d_call: .
v_call: TRBV5-1
cdr3_aa: CASSSGDGWYTEAFF
cdr3_nt: TGCGCCAGCAGCTCCGGGGACGGGTGGTACACTGAAGCTTTCTTT

clone_size: .
j_call: TRBJ1-1
d_call: .
v_call: TRBV5-5
cdr3_aa: CASSLAGGGHTEAFF
cdr3_nt: TGTGCCAGCAGCTTGGCCGGGGGCGGGCACACTGAAGCTTTCTTT

clone_size: .
j_call: TRBJ2-7
d_call: .
v_call: TRBV6-6
cdr3_aa: CASSYSRQSYEQYF
cdr3_nt: TGTGCCAGCAGTTACTCAAGGCAGTCCTACGAGCAGTACTTC

clone_size: .
j_call: TRBJ2-2
d_call: TRBD1
v_call: TRBV5-4
cdr3_aa: CASSHPGQPTGELFF
cdr3_nt: TGTGCCAGCAGTCACCCGGGACAGCCCACCGGGGAGCTGTTTTTT

clone_size: .
j_call: TRBJ2-3
d_call: TRBD2
v_call: TRBV7-3
cdr3_aa: CASSLQSGGTDTQYF
cdr3_nt: TGTGCCAGCAGCCTTCAGAGCGGGGGCACAGATACGCAGTATTTT

clone_size: .
j_call: TRBJ2-2
d_call: TRBD2
v_call: TRBV2
cdr3_aa: CASREGLSGVTGELFF
cdr3_nt: TGTGCCAGCCGAGAAGGGCTTAGCGGGGTTACCGGGGAGCTGTTTTTT

clone_size: .
j_call: TRBJ1-2
d_call: .
v_call: TRBV10-2
cdr3_aa: CASSESGMDSSYGYTF
cdr3_nt: TGCGCCAGCAGTGAGTCGGGAATGGACAGCAGCTATGGCTACACCTTC

clone_size: .
j_call: TRBJ2-3
d_call: .
v_call: TRBV7-6
cdr3_aa: CASSSRRGVGTDTQYF
cdr3_nt: TGTGCCAGCAGCTCAAGGAGAGGGGTCGGAACAGATACGCAGTATTTT

clone_size: .
j_call: TRBJ1-1
d_call: .
v_call: TRBV18
cdr3_aa: CASEPLQGMTEAFF
cdr3_nt: TGTGCCAGCGAACCCCTACAGGGTATGACTGAAGCTTTCTTT

clone_size: .
j_call: TRBJ2-5
d_call: .
v_call: TRBV19
cdr3_aa: CASSEYRETQYF
cdr3_nt: TGTGCCAGTAGTGAGTATCGAGAGACCCAGTACTTC

clone_size: .
j_call: TRBJ2-2
d_call: .
v_call: TRBV7-9
cdr3_aa: CASSPDWPSTGELFF
cdr3_nt: TGTGCCAGCAGCCCGGACTGGCCGAGCACCGGGGAGCTGTTTTTT

clone_size: .
j_call: TRBJ1-2
d_call: .
v_call: TRBV9
cdr3_aa: CASSGDQVYGYTF
cdr3_nt: TGTGCCAGCAGCGGCGATCAAGTCTATGGCTACACCTTC

clone_size: .
j_call: TRBJ1-6
d_call: TRBD1
v_call: TRBV18
cdr3_aa: CASSLGQSYNSPLHF
cdr3_nt: TGTGCCAGCTCACTGGGACAGAGTTATAATTCACCCCTCCACTTT

clone_size: few
j_call: TRBJ2-2
d_call: TRBD1
v_call: TRBV5-1
cdr3_aa: CASSRDGQGTGELFF
cdr3_nt: TGCGCCAGCAGCAGGGACGGACAGGGCACCGGGGAGCTGTTTTTT

clone_size: few
j_call: TRBJ1-3
d_call: .
v_call: TRBV25-1
cdr3_aa: CASSDGAHSGNTIYF
cdr3_nt: TGTGCCAGCAGTGATGGGGCTCACTCTGGAAACACCATATATTTT

clone_size: .
j_call: TRBJ1-2
d_call: .
v_call: TRBV2
cdr3_aa: CASKVHAYGYTF
cdr3_nt: TGTGCCAGCAAGGTTCACGCCTATGGCTACACCTTC

clone_size: .
j_call: TRBJ1-2
d_call: .
v_call: TRBV7-3
cdr3_aa: CASSDLPGSGYTF
cdr3_nt: TGTGCCAGCAGCGACCTCCCGGGGTCCGGCTACACCTTC

clone_size: .
j_call: TRBJ1-1
d_call: .
v_call: TRBV11-3
cdr3_aa: CASIDTRNTEAFF
cdr3_nt: TGTGCCAGCATCGATACCCGGAACACTGAAGCTTTCTTT

clone_size: .
j_call: TRBJ1-3
d_call: .
v_call: TRBV30
cdr3_aa: CAWNTGLAGNTIYF
cdr3_nt: TGTGCCTGGAATACAGGGTTGGCTGGAAACACCATATATTTT

clone_size: once
j_call: TRBJ1-2
d_call: TRBD1
v_call: TRBV2
cdr3_aa: CASSDSGRGTFGYTF
cdr3_nt: TGTGCCAGCAGTGATTCGGGCAGGGGGACTTTTGGCTACACCTTC